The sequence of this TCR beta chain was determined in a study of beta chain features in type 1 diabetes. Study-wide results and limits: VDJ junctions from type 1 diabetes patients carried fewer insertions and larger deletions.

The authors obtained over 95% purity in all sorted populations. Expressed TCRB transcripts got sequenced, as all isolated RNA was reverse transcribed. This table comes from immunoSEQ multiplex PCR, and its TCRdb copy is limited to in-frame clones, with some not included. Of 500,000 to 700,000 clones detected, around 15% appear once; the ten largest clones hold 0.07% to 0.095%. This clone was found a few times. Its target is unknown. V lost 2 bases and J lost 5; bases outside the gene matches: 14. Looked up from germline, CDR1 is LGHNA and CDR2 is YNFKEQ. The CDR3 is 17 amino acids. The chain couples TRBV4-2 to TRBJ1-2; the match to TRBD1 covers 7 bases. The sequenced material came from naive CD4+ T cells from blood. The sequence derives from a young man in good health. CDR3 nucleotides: TGTGCCAGCAGCCAAACACCCTCCGGACAGGTGGGGTATGGCTACACCTTC. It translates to CASSQTPSGQVGYGYTF.